These 20 T cell receptor beta chains share one sample of origin, sequenced in a study of blood T cell repertoires in COVID-19 (dated by TCRdb to the early 2020s). The library was generated by the immunoSEQ multiplex PCR assay. The clones in this table, taken by TCRdb from immuneACCESS, are in-frame only. Not every clone is retained; where verified, under half of the shortfall comes from an unresolved V gene, and the cause of the rest is unknown. The sample table lists a few hundred thousand clones, roughly 88% of them with a count of one. More than 9% of the sample is held by the ten biggest clonotypes. Sample: peripheral blood. The origin of the receptors is a man aged 45-60 years with active or convalescent COVID-19.

The V gene is TRBV5-4, the J gene TRBJ2-3; D is possibly TRBD2 (5 bases). Germline CDR1 is SGHNT and CDR2 is YYREEE (reference sequence). This CDR3 has 15 amino acids. The V end lost 6 bases, the J end lost 1 base, and 15 bases lay between the germline ends. The CDR3 DNA reads as TGTGCCAGCACCCCTAGCTCCCCAGGCACAGATACGCAGTATTTT. This codes for CASTPSSPGTDTQYF.

This clone was recorded only once. This chain uses TRBV11-1 with TRBJ1-6; unclear D gene. Germline assignment: CDR1 SGHAT and CDR2 FQDESV (reference sequence). The CDR3 runs to 16 residues. V dropped 5 bases and J dropped 2 bases, with 13 bases sitting between them. CDR3 nucleotide sequence: TGTGCCAGCAGCGACGATTTGGGCCCCTATAATTCACCCCTCCACTTT. Amino acids: CASSDDLGPYNSPLHF.

The V and J genes are TRBV29-1 and TRBJ2-3; tentative D call: TRBD1 (5 bases). Germline V gives CDR1 SQVTM, CDR2 ANQGSEA. This CDR3 spans 12 amino acids. V lost 3 bases to trimming and J lost 6 bases, with 10 bases between them. CDR3 sequence: CSVDLGDDTQYF. CDR3 nucleotides: TGCAGCGTTGATCTAGGGGATGATACGCAGTATTTT.

The chain employs TRBV29-1 and TRBJ1-1, with 7 bases fitting TRBD1. V trimming: 7 bases; J trimming: 5 bases; junction bases outside the gene matches: 10. This CDR3 spans 13 amino acids. Germline values: CDR1 SQVTM, CDR2 ANQGSEA. For the CDR3, the DNA is TGCAGCGCCGGGAGGGGGCCTGGGACTGAAGCTTTCTTT. Protein: CSAGRGPGTEAFF.

The rearrangement links TRBV4-1 to TRBJ1-5; perhaps TRBD1 as D (6 bases). The CDR3 runs 15 residues. Trimming shortened V by 1 base and J by 6 bases, and 13 bases separated the two germline ends. Germline values: CDR1 MGHRA, CDR2 YSYEKL. In DNA form, the CDR3 reads TGCGCCAGCAGCCAAGCCCAACAGGGTGGTCAGCCCCAGCATTTT. This translates into CASSQAQQGGQPQHF.

The gene calls are TRBV18 and TRBJ2-6; 7 bases fit TRBD2. The CDR3 length is 15 residues. CDR1 and CDR2 from the germline V gene are KGHSH and LQKENI. V was pared by 6 bases and J by 8 bases, with 10 bases of the junction left unmatched. CDR3 protein: CASSPAGVRSNVLTF. CDR3 bases: TGTGCCAGCTCCCCCGCGGGGGTGCGGTCCAACGTCCTGACTTTC. Complete variable domain (other parts from reference TRBV18 and TRBJ2-6): NAGVMQNPRHLVRRRGQEARLRCSPMKGHSHVYWYRQLPEEGLKFMVYLQKENIIDESGMPKERFSAEFPKEGPSILRIQQVVRGDSAAYFCASSPAGVRSNVLTFGAGSRLTVL.

The chain joins TRBV19 to TRBJ1-2; D remains ambiguous. The CDR3 consists of 13 residues. Trimming shortened V by 4 bases and J by 1 base, and 7 bases separated the two germline ends. The germline V gene has CDR1 LNHDA and CDR2 SQIVND (reference sequence). The CDR3 sequence: CASSTQFNYGYTF. The CDR3 DNA sequence: TGTGCCAGTAGTACACAGTTTAACTATGGCTACACCTTC. Full variable domain (outside the CDR3, taken from reference TRBV19 and TRBJ1-2): DGGITQSPKYLFRKEGQNVTLSCEQNLNHDAMYWYRQDPGQGLRLIYYSQIVNDFQKGDIAEGYSVSREKKESFPLTVTSAQKNPTAFYLCASSTQFNYGYTFGSGTRLTVV.

The chain recombines TRBV28 with TRBJ2-1; D uncertain. Trimming took off 3 bases at V and 3 bases at J, with 12 bases between the two ends. The V gene's germline CDR1 is MDHEN and CDR2 SYDVKM. The CDR3 runs to 15 residues. The CDR3 spells CASSFFTDLYNEQFF. CDR3 DNA: TGTGCCAGCAGTTTCTTCACAGATCTCTACAATGAGCAGTTCTTC. The entire variable domain, with the rest obtained from reference TRBV28 and TRBJ2-1, is as follows: DVKVTQSSRYLVKRTGEKVFLECVQDMDHENMFWYRQDPGLGLRLIYFSYDVKMKEKGDIPEGYSVSREKKERFSLILESASTNQTSMYLCASSFFTDLYNEQFFGPGTRLTVL.

This chain connects TRBV19 to TRBJ2-5, with 8 bases aligning to TRBD2. Germline trimming cut 3 bases from V and 4 bases from J; bases unmatched to any gene: 4. This CDR3 has 14 residues. Germline CDR1 LNHDA, CDR2 SQIVND (reference sequence). This CDR3 is CASSIGGAAETQYF. The CDR3 region has the DNA TGTGCCAGTAGTATCGGGGGGGCAGCAGAGACCCAGTACTTC.

The CDR3 loop is CASSLLATSGTDTQYF. The CDR3 DNA sequence: TGTGCCAGCAGTTTATTGGCGACTAGCGGCACAGATACGCAGTATTTT. V and J are TRBV27 and TRBJ2-3, with TRBD2 identical over 8 bases. Germline V gene data show CDR1 as MNHEY and CDR2 as SMNVEV (reference sequence). The CDR3 has 16 amino acids. V shed 1 base, J shed 1 base, and the junction held 4 bases outside the gene matches.

This clone has only a few counts. The chain recombines TRBV9 with TRBJ2-1; D call uncertain. The CDR3 sequence is 11 residues long. Per germline, CDR1 SGDLS and CDR2 YYNGEE. V lost 3 bases to trimming and J lost 10 bases, with 8 bases between them. This CDR3 reads CASSATKEQFF. CDR3 sequence (DNA): TGTGCCAGCAGCGCTACCAAAGAGCAGTTCTTC.

The chain is built from TRBV2 and TRBJ1-4; 11 bases match TRBD1. CDR3 size: 17 residues. V shed 7 bases, J shed 0 bases, and the junction held 7 bases outside the gene matches. Germline CDR1 reads SNHLY; CDR2 reads FYNNEI. The CDR3 DNA sequence: TGTGCCAGCAATCGACCGGGACAGGGGGCAACTAATGAAAAACTGTTTTTT. Its translation: CASNRPGQGATNEKLFF.

The chain recombines TRBV29-1 with TRBJ1-5; the D is unclear. Trimming shortened V by 4 bases and J by 6 bases, and 4 bases separated the two germline ends. Germline assignment: CDR1 SQVTM and CDR2 ANQGSEA. The CDR3 has 10 amino acids. The CDR3 DNA follows: TGCAGCGTTGGCAGTCAGCCCCAGCATTTT. This sequence encodes CSVGSQPQHF.

This chain joins TRBV5-1 and TRBJ1-1, with 9 bases that match TRBD1. The CDR3 contains 15 residues. Losses at the gene ends were 2 bases for V and 6 bases for J; bases not matched to a gene: 8. Germline V gene data show CDR1 as SGHRS and CDR2 as YFSETQ. CDR3 loop: CASSFPGTGNPEAFF. As DNA, the CDR3 is TGCGCCAGCAGCTTTCCCGGGACAGGGAATCCTGAAGCTTTCTTT.

The rearrangement uses TRBV9 and TRBJ2-1, with 7 bases identical to TRBD1. Trimming took 4 bases from V and 2 from J; bases not matched to a gene: 6. The CDR3 is made up of 15 amino acids. The V gene's germline CDR1 is SGDLS and CDR2 YYNGEE. CDR3 residues: CASSLDRPAYNEQFF. In nucleotides, the CDR3 is TGTGCCAGCAGCTTGGACAGGCCCGCCTACAATGAGCAGTTCTTC.

J is TRBJ1-4 and V is TRBV6-5; 8 positions agree with TRBD1. Germline CDR1 is MNHEY and CDR2 is SVGAGI. The CDR3 is 15 residues long. CDR3 amino acids: CATRPVTGGPEKLFF. Here the CDR3 DNA reads TGTGCGACCCGACCCGTAACAGGGGGTCCTGAAAAACTGTTTTTT.

This clone was counted between two and nine times. The chain carries TRBV5-5 and TRBJ1-5, with D possibly TRBD1 on 6 matching bases. The V gene lost 4 bases and the J gene lost 0 bases, with 17 bases spanning the gap. Looked up from germline, CDR1 is SGHKS and CDR2 is YYEKEE (reference sequence). The CDR3 extends over 17 amino acids. CDR3 DNA sequence: TGTGCCAGCAGCGAGGACAGCCTTAGTGATAGCAATCAGCCCCAGCATTTT. Its translation is CASSEDSLSDSNQPQHF.

CDR3 in amino acids: CASSRGAGEDIQYF. The CDR3 nucleotides read TGTGCCAGCAGCCGTGGGGCGGGGGAGGACATTCAGTACTTC. This rearrangement joins TRBV7-9 to TRBJ2-4; 7 positions match TRBD2. V gave up 5 bases and J gave up 8 bases; unmatched junction bases: 9. CDR3 size: 14 residues. Germline values: CDR1 SEHNR, CDR2 FQNEAQ (reference sequence). Combining the CDR3 with reference TRBV7-9 and TRBJ2-4 gives the whole variable domain DTGVSQNPRHKITKRGQNVTFRCDPISEHNRLYWYRQTLGQGPEFLTYFQNEAQLEKSRLLSDRFSAERPKGSFSTLEIQRTEQGDSAMYLCASSRGAGEDIQYFGAGTRLSVL.

This rearrangement joins TRBV24-1 to TRBJ1-2; no firm D call. The V end lost 1 base, the J end lost 4 bases, and 9 bases lay between the germline ends. The germline V gene has CDR1 KGHDR and CDR2 SFDVKD. The CDR3 has 14 residues. CDR3 loop: CATSDLSKPYGYTF. Written as DNA, the CDR3 is TGTGCCACCAGTGATTTAAGCAAGCCCTATGGCTACACCTTC.

J is TRBJ1-2 and V is TRBV5-1; a weak D match, TRBD1 (6 bases). The CDR3 contains 15 residues. Germline CDR1 and CDR2: SGHRS and YFSETQ. Trimming pared 2 bases from V and 4 bases from J, leaving 15 bases between. DNA for the CDR3: TGCGCCAGCAGCTTCGGACAGACGGTAGGCTATGGCTACACCTTC. Translating gives CASSFGQTVGYGYTF.